The clone carrying this T cell receptor beta chain was counted many times. Clones were read by immunoSEQ multiplex PCR, and TCRdb kept only the in-frame ones, dropping some. The sample holds under 200,000 clones, around four fifths seen once. The source of the sample is a study of blood T cell repertoires in COVID-19. Study-level information: COVID-19 samples, acute and convalescent, were from the United States, Italy and Spain. Sample material is recorded as cDNA or gDNA derived from T cells, B-cell-depleted T cells, or PBMCs.

Germline CDR1 reads SGHRS; CDR2 reads YFSETQ. The CDR3 covers 15 residues. V shed 4 bases and J 15 bases; nucleotides not matched to a gene: 19. The chain joins TRBV5-1 to TRBJ2-1, with 7 bases lining up with TRBD1. The material sequenced was peripheral blood. This clonotype originated in a man aged 70 or older with acute or convalescent COVID-19. DNA of the CDR3: TGCGCCAGCAGCGGCGGTGGGACAGACACCGTAGGGGTGTTCTTC. Its translation: CASSGGGTDTVGVFF.